This T cell receptor beta chain was retrieved from a study of T cell changes during pregnancy in multiple sclerosis. Germline assignment: CDR1 MGHDK and CDR2 SYGVNS. The CDR3 totals 15 residues. Trimming cost V 4 bases and J 8 bases; bases outside gene matches: 9. The table came from immunoSEQ multiplex PCR; TCRdb's copy has only in-frame clones and leaves some out. The repertoire holds approximately 44,000 clones, over 80% seen once, with less than 0.9% in the top ten. The receptor was isolated from a female donor with multiple sclerosis, enrolled in a pregnancy study. The rearrangement links TRBV25-1 to TRBJ2-3; the match to TRBD2 covers 10 bases. The sample consisted of CD4+ T cells from peripheral blood mononuclear cells, taken before pregnancy. CDR3 region: CASSVISGGLGTQYF. In DNA form, the CDR3 reads TGTGCCAGCAGTGTCATTAGCGGGGGGTTGGGTACGCAGTATTTT.